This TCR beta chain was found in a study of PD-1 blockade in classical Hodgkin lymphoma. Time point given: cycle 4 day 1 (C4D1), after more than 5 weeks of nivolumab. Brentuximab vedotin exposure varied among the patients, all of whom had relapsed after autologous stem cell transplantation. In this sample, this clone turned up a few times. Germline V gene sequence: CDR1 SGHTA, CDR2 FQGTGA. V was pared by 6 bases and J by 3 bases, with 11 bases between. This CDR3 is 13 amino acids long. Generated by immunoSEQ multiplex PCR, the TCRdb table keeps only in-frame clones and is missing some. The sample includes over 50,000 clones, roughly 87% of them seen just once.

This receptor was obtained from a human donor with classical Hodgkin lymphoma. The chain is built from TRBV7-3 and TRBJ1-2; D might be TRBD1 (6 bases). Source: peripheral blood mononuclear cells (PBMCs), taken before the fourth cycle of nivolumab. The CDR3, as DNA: TGTGCCAGCAGTTTACAGGGCTACTATGGCTACACCTTC. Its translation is CASSLQGYYGYTF. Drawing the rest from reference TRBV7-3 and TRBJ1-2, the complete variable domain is GAGVSQTPSNKVTEKGKYVELRCDPISGHTALYWYRQSLGQGPEFLIYFQGTGAADDSGLPNDRFFAVRPEGSVSTLKIQRTERGDSAVYLCASSLQGYYGYTFGSGTRLTVV.